The 18 T cell receptor beta chains below were found in one sample sequenced in a study of OX40 agonist ivuxolimab in advanced cancers. The protocol was immunoSEQ multiplex PCR, while the TCRdb copy is restricted to in-frame clones and leaves out a portion. The sample contains tens of thousands of clones, 85% of which appear only once. Sequences were derived from CD4+ or CD8+ T cells sorted from blood, sampled in a trial of the OX40 agonist ivuxolimab. The receptors here all came from an adult with an advanced solid tumor such as melanoma, head and neck, liver or kidney cancer.

V is TRBV5-8 and J is TRBJ1-1; 7 bases are shared with TRBD1. Trimming removed 4 bases from V and 4 bases from J; junction bases left unmatched: 7. CDR3 length: 14 residues. Germline lookup yields CDR1 SGHTS and CDR2 YDEGEE. The CDR3 bases are TGTGCCAGCAGCCGAGACAGGGCGAGCACTGAAGCTTTCTTT. Amino acids: CASSRDRASTEAFF.

The chain joins TRBV21-1 to TRBJ2-7; the table calls TRBD1, which could not be checked here. TRBV21-1 is reported as a pseudogene. The CDR3 has 18 amino acids. The CDR3 loop reads CASSTPFQTGAVAYEQYF. CDR3 nucleotides: TGTGCCAGCAGCACACCGTTCCAGACAGGGGCGGTCGCCTACGAGCAGTACTTC.

The chain couples TRBV18 to TRBJ1-6, with D perhaps TRBD1 (6 bases). The CDR3 consists of 14 residues. V lost 4 bases and J 5 bases, leaving 9 bases between the germline ends. Germline assignment: CDR1 KGHSH and CDR2 LQKENI. The CDR3 DNA reads as TGTGCCAGCTCACGGGGGGCCGATAATTCACCCCTCCACTTT. Encoded protein: CASSRGADNSPLHF. The variable domain in full, with the rest retrieved from reference TRBV18 and TRBJ1-6, is NAGVMQNPRHLVRRRGQEARLRCSPMKGHSHVYWYRQLPEEGLKFMVYLQKENIIDESGMPKERFSAEFPKEGPSILRIQQVVRGDSAAYFCASSRGADNSPLHFGNGTRLTVT.

The chain has TRBV7-2 and TRBJ1-2; D is unclear. The CDR3 runs to 12 residues. The germline V gene encodes CDR1 SGHTA and CDR2 FQGNSA. V lost 7 bases and J 5 bases, leaving 11 bases between the germline ends. This chain's CDR3 is CASNLVGYGYTF. CDR3 DNA: TGTGCCAGCAACCTGGTGGGGTATGGCTACACCTTC.

The chain couples TRBV6-5 to TRBJ2-5; the match to TRBD2 covers 9 bases. V lost 5 bases and J lost 5; bases outside the gene matches: 6. Germline V gene sequence: CDR1 MNHEY, CDR2 SVGAGI. This CDR3 contains 14 residues. Written as DNA, the CDR3 is TGTGCCAGCAGTAATAGCGGGAGAATGGAGACCCAGTACTTC. It yields the protein CASSNSGRMETQYF.

The sample holds a few counts of this clone. V and J are TRBV11-2 and TRBJ1-1; no firm D call. CDR1 and CDR2 (germline): SGHAT, FQNNGV. V lost 1 base, J lost 11 bases, and 14 bases lay in between. This CDR3 spans 13 amino acids. The CDR3 loop reads CASSLVSPTKAFF. The CDR3 bases are TGTGCCAGCAGCTTAGTTAGCCCGACAAAGGCTTTCTTT.

This clone was seen a few times. The rearrangement uses TRBV6-5 and TRBJ2-2; no reliable D call. The CDR3 is made up of 16 amino acids. The ends were cut back, 2 bases at V and 3 bases at J, with 13 bases in the middle. Germline assignment: CDR1 MNHEY and CDR2 SVGAGI. CDR3 nucleotide sequence: TGTGCCAGCAGTTACGGTACAGTAAGGGACACCGGGGAGCTGTTTTTT. Translated: CASSYGTVRDTGELFF.

This clone was found once. V is TRBV6-6 and J is TRBJ2-2; 7 positions agree with TRBD1. Germline assignment: CDR1 MNHNY and CDR2 SVGAGI (reference sequence). This CDR3 is built from 16 residues. The trim removed 6 bases at V and 6 bases at J, leaving 13 bases unmatched. CDR3 coding DNA: TGTGCCAGCAGCTCACGGGCGAGACAGGGAGCCGGGGAGCTGTTTTTT. Its translation is CASSSRARQGAGELFF.

The chain has TRBV7-8 and TRBJ2-5, with a weak D call TRBD2 (6 bases). The CDR3 length is 13 residues. Trimming pared 6 bases from V and 7 bases from J, leaving 15 bases between. Germline-derived CDR1 and CDR2 are SGHVS and FQNEAQ. Here the CDR3 reads CASSRAAGGTQYF. DNA of the CDR3: TGTGCCAGCAGTCGGGCGGCCGGGGGGACCCAGTACTTC.

The J gene is TRBJ1-1, the V gene TRBV11-2; D unresolved. Germline V CDR1 and CDR2: SGHAT, FQNNGV. Between the trimmed V and J ends, which lost 5 bases and 4 bases, there was a span of 14 bases. This CDR3 contains 14 residues. CDR3 DNA: TGTGCCAGCAGCCCCCTAGAGTGGTCCACTGAAGCTTTCTTT. Translation: CASSPLEWSTEAFF.

CDR3 protein: CASSGQGLPHEKLFF. CDR3 nucleotides: TGTGCCAGCAGCGGCCAGGGGCTACCTCATGAAAAACTGTTTTTT. The rearrangement uses TRBV7-2 and TRBJ1-4; D is perhaps TRBD1 (6 bases). Germline V lookup: CDR1 SGHTA, CDR2 FQGNSA. V gave up 5 bases and J gave up 6 bases, with 16 bases separating them. The CDR3 consists of 15 residues.

This clone was counted once. The chain links TRBV5-1 to TRBJ1-1, with unresolved D. The CDR3 has 13 amino acids. Trimming pared 0 bases from V and 5 bases from J, leaving 8 bases between. Germline assignment: CDR1 SGHRS and CDR2 YFSETQ. The CDR3 here is CASSLAEGTEAFF. The DNA of the CDR3 is TGCGCCAGCAGCTTGGCCGAAGGGACTGAAGCTTTCTTT.

Details on this clone: One end of the junction does not line up with germline, which may come from a read error. This sequence joins TRBV7-7 and TRBJ2-1, with 8 bases aligning to TRBD1. The CDR3 extends over 16 amino acids. The V gene's germline CDR1 is SSHAT and CDR2 FNYEAQ (reference sequence). CDR3 residues: CASSPADRGIGNEQFF. For the CDR3, the DNA is TGTGCTAGCAGCCCGGCTGACAGGGGAATAGGTAATGAGCAGTTCTTC.

The chain uses TRBV7-2 and TRBJ2-7; maybe TRBD2 (5 bases). Germline V lookup: CDR1 SGHTA, CDR2 FQGNSA. CDR3 size: 15 residues. The germline V and J ends were trimmed by 0 bases and 0 bases, with 9 bases remaining between them. The CDR3 region has the DNA TGTGCCAGCAGCTTAGCATGGAGGAGCTCCTACGAGCAGTACTTC. This codes for CASSLAWRSSYEQYF.

The V gene is TRBV7-9, the J gene TRBJ2-1; 8 positions agree with TRBD2. Germline values: CDR1 SEHNR, CDR2 FQNEAQ (reference sequence). Trimming took 7 bases from V and 9 from J; bases not matched to a gene: 11. The CDR3 consists of 14 residues. CDR3 in DNA: TGTGCCAGCACCCAAAACGCGGGGGGAAGTGAGCAGTTCTTC. Translated: CASTQNAGGSEQFF.

This chain joins TRBV9 and TRBJ1-2, with 7 positions matching TRBD1. This CDR3 region has 16 residues. From germline, CDR1 is SGDLS and CDR2 YYNGEE. After removal of 2 bases from V and 6 bases from J, the junction contained 13 bases not matched to a gene. DNA for the CDR3: TGTGCCAGCAGCGTCGATGGAGGGGGCGGGGGCAATGGCTACACCTTC. Protein: CASSVDGGGGGNGYTF.

This chain connects TRBV2 to TRBJ2-3; D is perhaps TRBD2 (6 bases). There are 17 residues in the CDR3. V was clipped by 4 bases and J by 0 bases, with 17 bases between them. CDR1 is SNHLY and CDR2 is FYNNEI in the germline V gene. Here the CDR3 reads CASSVPLARSSTDTQYF. Here the CDR3 DNA reads TGTGCCAGCAGTGTTCCCCTAGCGCGTTCTAGCACAGATACGCAGTATTTT.

The chain has TRBV28 and TRBJ2-5; 8 nucleotides align to TRBD1. V lost 5 bases and J lost 5; bases outside the gene matches: 7. Germline CDR1 and CDR2: MDHEN and SYDVKM. The CDR3 length is 14 residues. The CDR3 region is CASSRQGSWETQYF. The CDR3 DNA is TGTGCCAGCAGTCGACAGGGGAGTTGGGAGACCCAGTACTTC. The variable domain in full, completed from reference TRBV28 and TRBJ2-5, reads DVKVTQSSRYLVKRTGEKVFLECVQDMDHENMFWYRQDPGLGLRLIYFSYDVKMKEKGDIPEGYSVSREKKERFSLILESASTNQTSMYLCASSRQGSWETQYFGPGTRLLVL.